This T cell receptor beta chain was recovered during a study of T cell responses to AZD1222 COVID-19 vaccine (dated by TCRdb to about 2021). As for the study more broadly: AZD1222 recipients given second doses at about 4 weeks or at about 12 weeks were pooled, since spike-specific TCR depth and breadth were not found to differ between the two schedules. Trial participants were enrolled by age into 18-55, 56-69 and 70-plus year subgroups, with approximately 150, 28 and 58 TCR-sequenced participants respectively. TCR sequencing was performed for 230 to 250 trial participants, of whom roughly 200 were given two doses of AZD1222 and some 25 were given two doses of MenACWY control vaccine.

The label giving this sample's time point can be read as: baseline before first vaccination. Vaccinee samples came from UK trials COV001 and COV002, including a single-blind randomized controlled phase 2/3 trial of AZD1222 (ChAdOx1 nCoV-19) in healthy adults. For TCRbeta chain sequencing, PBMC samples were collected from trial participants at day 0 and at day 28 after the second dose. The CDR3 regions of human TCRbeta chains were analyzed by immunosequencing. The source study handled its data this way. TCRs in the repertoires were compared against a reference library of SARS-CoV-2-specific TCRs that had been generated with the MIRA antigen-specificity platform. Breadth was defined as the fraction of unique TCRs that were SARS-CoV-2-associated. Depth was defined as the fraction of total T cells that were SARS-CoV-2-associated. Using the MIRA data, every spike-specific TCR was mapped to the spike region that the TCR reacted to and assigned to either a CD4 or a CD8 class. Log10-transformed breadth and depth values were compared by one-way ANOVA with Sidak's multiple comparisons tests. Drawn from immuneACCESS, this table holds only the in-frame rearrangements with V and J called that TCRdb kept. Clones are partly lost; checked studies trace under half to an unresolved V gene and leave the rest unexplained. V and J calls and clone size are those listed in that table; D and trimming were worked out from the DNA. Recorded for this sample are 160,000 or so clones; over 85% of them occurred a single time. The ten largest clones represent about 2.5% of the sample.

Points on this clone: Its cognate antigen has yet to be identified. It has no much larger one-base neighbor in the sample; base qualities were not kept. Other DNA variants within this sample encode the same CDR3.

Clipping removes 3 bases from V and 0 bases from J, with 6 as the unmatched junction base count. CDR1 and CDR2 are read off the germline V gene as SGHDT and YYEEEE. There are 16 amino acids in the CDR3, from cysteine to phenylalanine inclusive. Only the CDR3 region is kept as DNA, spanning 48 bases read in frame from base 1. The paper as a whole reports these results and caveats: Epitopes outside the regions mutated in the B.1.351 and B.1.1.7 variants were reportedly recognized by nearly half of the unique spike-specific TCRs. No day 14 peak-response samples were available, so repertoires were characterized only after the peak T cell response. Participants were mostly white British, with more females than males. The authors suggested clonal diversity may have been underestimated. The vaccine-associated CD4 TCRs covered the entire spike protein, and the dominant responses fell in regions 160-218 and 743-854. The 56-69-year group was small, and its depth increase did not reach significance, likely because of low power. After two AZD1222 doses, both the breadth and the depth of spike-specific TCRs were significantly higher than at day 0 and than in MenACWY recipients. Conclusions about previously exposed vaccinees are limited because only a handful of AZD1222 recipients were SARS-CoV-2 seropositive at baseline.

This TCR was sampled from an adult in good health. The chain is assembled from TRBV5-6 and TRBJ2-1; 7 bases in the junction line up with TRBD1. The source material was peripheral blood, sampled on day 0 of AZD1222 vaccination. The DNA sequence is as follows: TGTGCCAGCAGCTCTATACAGGGGAGCTCCTACAATGAGCAGTTCTTC. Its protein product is CASSSIQGSSYNEQFF.